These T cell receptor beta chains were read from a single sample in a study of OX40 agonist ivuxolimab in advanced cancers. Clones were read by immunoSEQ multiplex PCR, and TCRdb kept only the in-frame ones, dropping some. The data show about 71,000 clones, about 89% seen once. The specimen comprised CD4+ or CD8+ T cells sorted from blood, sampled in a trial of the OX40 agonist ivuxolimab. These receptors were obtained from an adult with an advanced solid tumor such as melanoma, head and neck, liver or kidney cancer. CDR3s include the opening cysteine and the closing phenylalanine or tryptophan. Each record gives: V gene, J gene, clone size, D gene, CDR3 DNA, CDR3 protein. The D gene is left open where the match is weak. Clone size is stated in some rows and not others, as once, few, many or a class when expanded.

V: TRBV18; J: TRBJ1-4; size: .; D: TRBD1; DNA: TGTGCCAGCTCACTCACAGGGGAGGAAAAACTGTTTTTT; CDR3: CASSLTGEEKLFF
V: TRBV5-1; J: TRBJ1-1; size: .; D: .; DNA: TGCGCCAGCAGCTTCACCCCGAACACTGAAGCTTTCTTT; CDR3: CASSFTPNTEAFF
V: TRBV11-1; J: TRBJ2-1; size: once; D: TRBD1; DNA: TGTGCCAGCAGCTCGTGGACAGGGATCAAGCAGTTCTTC; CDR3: CASSSWTGIKQFF
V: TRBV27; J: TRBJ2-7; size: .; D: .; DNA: TGTGCCAGCAGCTCCGACTACACCTACGAGCAGTACTTC; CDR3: CASSSDYTYEQYF
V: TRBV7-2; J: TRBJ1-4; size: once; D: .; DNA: TGTGCCAGCAGCAACTACGACCGGGAAAAACTGTTTTTT; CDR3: CASSNYDREKLFF
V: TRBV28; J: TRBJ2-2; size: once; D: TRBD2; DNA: TGTGCCAGCAGTTTGGAACGGGAGGGCCGCACCGGGGAGCTGTTTTTT; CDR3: CASSLEREGRTGELFF
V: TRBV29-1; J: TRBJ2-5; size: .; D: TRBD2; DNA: TGCAGCAAGCGGGAGGGCCAAGAGACCCAGTACTTC; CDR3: CSKREGQETQYF
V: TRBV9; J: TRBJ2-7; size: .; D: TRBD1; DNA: TGTGCCAGCAGCACCGGTACAGGGGAATGGGAGCAGTACTTC; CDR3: CASSTGTGEWEQYF
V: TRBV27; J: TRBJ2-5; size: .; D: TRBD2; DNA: TGTGCCAGCAGTCCCGGGACTAGCGGGAGGATCCAAGAGACCCAGTACTTC; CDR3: CASSPGTSGRIQETQYF
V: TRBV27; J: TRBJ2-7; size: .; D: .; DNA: TGTGCCAGCAGCGACGGCCCGACCTACGAGCAGTACTTC; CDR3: CASSDGPTYEQYF
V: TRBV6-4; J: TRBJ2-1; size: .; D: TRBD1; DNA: TGTGCCAGCAGTCCCGGGACAGCCTACAATGAGCAGTTCTTC; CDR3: CASSPGTAYNEQFF
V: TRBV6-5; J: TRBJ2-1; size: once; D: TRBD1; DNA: TGTGCCAGCGCTACTTCAGGGGGACATGAGCGGTTCTTC; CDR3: CASATSGGHERFF
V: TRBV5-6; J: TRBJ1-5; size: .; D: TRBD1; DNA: TGTGCCAGCAGCGACTTCGGGACAGACAATCAGCCCCAGCATTTT; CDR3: CASSDFGTDNQPQHF
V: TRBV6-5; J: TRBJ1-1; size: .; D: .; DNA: TGTGCCAGCAGTTCAGGGGAAGAAGAAGCTTTCTTT; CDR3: CASSSGEEEAFF
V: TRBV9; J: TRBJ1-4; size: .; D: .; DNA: TGTGCCAGCAGCGTAGGTGGGGGCAGTTTTAATGAAAAACTGTTTTTT; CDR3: CASSVGGGSFNEKLFF
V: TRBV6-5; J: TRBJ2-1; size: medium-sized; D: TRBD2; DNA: TGTGCCAGCAGTTATACTGAGGCTAGCGGGAGCAATGAGCAGTTCTTC; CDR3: CASSYTEASGSNEQFF